This TCR beta chain was captured by sequencing in a study of T cell repertoires in cytomegalovirus infection. Study summary: Both recently identified HLA-C-restricted and well-studied HLA-B-restricted CMV epitopes were used in the study. Public TCR beta signature analysis indicated the presence of both CMV infection and matching HLA type. Findings and caveats of the study: Totalled public TCR beta family frequency picked out people who carried CMV plus the relevant HLA. HLA-C-restricted CMV-specific TCR beta clonotypes were dominant in the ex vivo response.

One entry per CDR3 protein results from TCRdb running MiXCR on the reads. The sample has around 540,000 distinct CDR3 sequences, more than 30% seen once. Notes on this clonotype: Its antigen is as yet unknown.

The CDR3 totals 15 residues. Trimming shortened V by 6 bases and J by 5 bases, and 16 bases separated the two germline ends. Germline V gene lookup returns CDR1 MNHNS and CDR2 SASEGT. The specimen was cultured PBMCs, collected from culture after CMV antigen stimulation. The chain couples TRBV6-1 to TRBJ1-4; possibly TRBD1 for D (5 bases). This TCR was sampled from a human donor in good health (CMV status not recorded). Some clones in this sample may be carry-over from other donors' samples. This CDR3 reads CASSSAGAINEKLFF. The CDR3 nucleotides read TGTGCCAGCAGCTCGGCCGGGGCGATCAATGAAAAACTGTTTTTT.